A selection of T cell receptor beta chains follows, all from one sample in a study of blood T cell repertoires in COVID-19. Only in-frame clones appear in the TCRdb table, and some are missing; sequencing was by immunoSEQ multiplex PCR. The data show 200,000 to 250,000 clones, 65% to 85% seen once. Material for sequencing was PBMCs or T cells enriched from blood (not recorded which). The receptors originated from a man younger than 45 with acute COVID-19. The CDR3 runs from the conserved cysteine through the conserved F or W. D genes are given only for firm matches. Some rows mark clone size as missing; the rest say once, few, many or name a class of expanded clone.

clone size: .
J gene: TRBJ1-1
D gene: TRBD1
V gene: TRBV5-6
CDR3 DNA: TGTGCCAGCAGCGGGAGGACAGGGCGTGGATACGCTGAAGCTTTCTTT
CDR3 protein: CASSGRTGRGYAEAFF

clone size: .
J gene: TRBJ2-2
D gene: .
V gene: TRBV2
CDR3 DNA: TGTGCCAGCAGTGACAGCAGGGCCGGGGAGCTGTTTTTT
CDR3 protein: CASSDSRAGELFF

clone size: .
J gene: TRBJ1-6
D gene: .
V gene: TRBV19
CDR3 DNA: TGTGCCAGTAGTATGTTCCTTGGACAGAGCGGTTCACCCCTCCACTTT
CDR3 protein: CASSMFLGQSGSPLHF

clone size: .
J gene: TRBJ1-2
D gene: TRBD1
V gene: TRBV28
CDR3 DNA: TGTGCCAGTAGGACAGGGATCTATGGCTACACCTTC
CDR3 protein: CASRTGIYGYTF

clone size: .
J gene: TRBJ1-2
D gene: .
V gene: TRBV12-3/TRBV12-4
CDR3 DNA: TGTGCCAGCAGTTTAGTGCCCGGGTACGGCTACACCTTC
CDR3 protein: CASSLVPGYGYTF

clone size: .
J gene: TRBJ2-3
D gene: .
V gene: TRBV27
CDR3 DNA: TGTGCCAGCAGTCCATTGGACACCTTCACAGATACGCAGTATTTT
CDR3 protein: CASSPLDTFTDTQYF

clone size: .
J gene: TRBJ2-6
D gene: TRBD1
V gene: TRBV7-3
CDR3 DNA: TGTGCCAGCAAACAGGGGGCTGGGGCCAACGTCCTGACTTTC
CDR3 protein: CASKQGAGANVLTF

clone size: .
J gene: TRBJ1-1
D gene: TRBD1
V gene: TRBV10-3
CDR3 DNA: TGTGCCATCAGTGAGGGTACAGGGGGGCGTCTCACTGAAGCTTTCTTT
CDR3 protein: CAISEGTGGRLTEAFF

clone size: .
J gene: TRBJ2-3
D gene: TRBD2
V gene: TRBV5-1
CDR3 DNA: TGCGCCAGCAGCGCAAGCGGGGGCGGCACAGATACGCAGTATTTT
CDR3 protein: CASSASGGGTDTQYF

clone size: few
J gene: TRBJ1-1
D gene: .
V gene: TRBV11-2
CDR3 DNA: TGTGCCAGCAGCCCCGGTCGGGGGACTGAAGCTTTCTTT
CDR3 protein: CASSPGRGTEAFF

clone size: .
J gene: TRBJ1-2
D gene: .
V gene: TRBV9
CDR3 DNA: TGTGCCAGCAGCGTAGCAACCCGGGGAGCCTATGGCTACACCTTC
CDR3 protein: CASSVATRGAYGYTF

clone size: .
J gene: TRBJ2-5
D gene: .
V gene: TRBV2
CDR3 DNA: TGTGCCAGCAGCGAACTGGCCACTAGGTCGACCCAGTACTTC
CDR3 protein: CASSELATRSTQYF

clone size: .
J gene: TRBJ1-1
D gene: .
V gene: TRBV5-4
CDR3 DNA: TGTGCCAGCAGCTTCGTCGGGTTCAAGAACACTGAAGCTTTCTTT
CDR3 protein: CASSFVGFKNTEAFF

clone size: .
J gene: TRBJ1-2
D gene: .
V gene: TRBV19
CDR3 DNA: TGTGCCAGTAGTATCTCCGTCTATGGCTACACCTTC
CDR3 protein: CASSISVYGYTF

clone size: .
J gene: TRBJ2-5
D gene: TRBD2
V gene: TRBV11-2
CDR3 DNA: TGTGCCAGCAGCTTAGAAGGCCAGCGGGGGGCTAAAGAGACCCAGTACTTC
CDR3 protein: CASSLEGQRGAKETQYF

clone size: .
J gene: TRBJ2-2
D gene: TRBD1
V gene: TRBV7-9
CDR3 DNA: TGTGCCAGCAGCTTCGGGACAGGGCCACGTGGCGGGGAGCTGTTTTTT
CDR3 protein: CASSFGTGPRGGELFF

clone size: .
J gene: TRBJ2-2
D gene: .
V gene: TRBV7-2
CDR3 DNA: TGTGCCAGCAGCTACGGACAGATACTAAACACCGGGGAGCTGTTTTTT
CDR3 protein: CASSYGQILNTGELFF

clone size: .
J gene: TRBJ2-4
D gene: .
V gene: TRBV29-1
CDR3 DNA: TGCAGCGCCGGTACCCTAGCCAAAAACATTCAGTACTTC
CDR3 protein: CSAGTLAKNIQYF

clone size: .
J gene: TRBJ1-1
D gene: TRBD1
V gene: TRBV11-2
CDR3 DNA: TGTGCCAGCAGCGCCCGGACAGGGCAGAACACTGAAGCTTTCTTT
CDR3 protein: CASSARTGQNTEAFF

clone size: .
J gene: TRBJ1-4
D gene: .
V gene: TRBV5-1
CDR3 DNA: TGCGCCAGCCAACAGGGAACTAATGAAAAACTGTTTTTT
CDR3 protein: CASQQGTNEKLFF

clone size: .
J gene: TRBJ2-5
D gene: .
V gene: TRBV3-1/TRBV3-2
CDR3 DNA: TGTGCCAGCAGCCAAGTCGCCGGGGGAAAAGAGACCCAGTACTTC
CDR3 protein: CASSQVAGGKETQYF

clone size: .
J gene: TRBJ1-5
D gene: TRBD1
V gene: TRBV18
CDR3 DNA: TGTGCCAGCTCATCGACAGGGGGCGGGGGTCAGCCCCAGCATTTT
CDR3 protein: CASSSTGGGGQPQHF

clone size: .
J gene: TRBJ1-3
D gene: TRBD1
V gene: TRBV7-2
CDR3 DNA: TGTGCCAGCAGCCTCACTGGAGGACAGGCTGGAAACACCATATATTTT
CDR3 protein: CASSLTGGQAGNTIYF

clone size: .
J gene: TRBJ2-5
D gene: .
V gene: TRBV19
CDR3 DNA: TGTGCCTCCCGTCGGAGTCCGCAAGAGACCCAGTACTTC
CDR3 protein: CASRRSPQETQYF

clone size: .
J gene: TRBJ2-3
D gene: .
V gene: TRBV20-1
CDR3 DNA: TGCAGTGCTAGTCTTCCTCGGGGGGCCAACACCGATACGCAGTATTTT
CDR3 protein: CSASLPRGANTDTQYF

clone size: .
J gene: TRBJ2-2
D gene: .
V gene: TRBV3-1/TRBV3-2
CDR3 DNA: TGTGCCAGCAGCCAAGTTGGAGGCGTCCGCCCCAACACCGGGGAGCTGTTTTTT
CDR3 protein: CASSQVGGVRPNTGELFF

clone size: .
J gene: TRBJ1-2
D gene: .
V gene: TRBV3-1/TRBV3-2
CDR3 DNA: TGTGCCAGCAGCCAAGAATCCCGCGCTGGTGGCTACACCTTC
CDR3 protein: CASSQESRAGGYTF

clone size: .
J gene: TRBJ1-6
D gene: TRBD1
V gene: TRBV27
CDR3 DNA: TGTGCCAGCAGTATCAGGGGGACCTATAATTCACCCCTCCACTTT
CDR3 protein: CASSIRGTYNSPLHF

clone size: .
J gene: TRBJ2-7
D gene: .
V gene: TRBV27
CDR3 DNA: TGTGCCAGCAGTTTTGGGACATCGGTTGAGCAGTACTTC
CDR3 protein: CASSFGTSVEQYF

clone size: .
J gene: TRBJ1-2
D gene: TRBD1
V gene: TRBV5-5
CDR3 DNA: TGTGCCAGCAGCCCTTTTTTACGGGACAGGGTGTTGGAGTATGGCTACACCTTC
CDR3 protein: CASSPFLRDRVLEYGYTF

clone size: few
J gene: TRBJ2-7
D gene: .
V gene: TRBV6-5
CDR3 DNA: TGTGCCAGCAGTTCCCGAACACCCGGGACATCGTACGAGCAGTACTTC
CDR3 protein: CASSSRTPGTSYEQYF

clone size: .
J gene: TRBJ2-5
D gene: .
V gene: TRBV7-9
CDR3 DNA: TGTGCCAGCAGCTATACGAGGAAAGGAGAGACCCAGTACTTC
CDR3 protein: CASSYTRKGETQYF

clone size: .
J gene: TRBJ1-5
D gene: .
V gene: TRBV5-1
CDR3 DNA: TGCGCCAGCAGCGAACAGGGTGGGGGCAATCAGCCCCAGCATTTT
CDR3 protein: CASSEQGGGNQPQHF

clone size: .
J gene: TRBJ2-5
D gene: .
V gene: TRBV29-1
CDR3 DNA: TGCAGCGTTGGAGGAGGGGCAGGGATGGAGACCCAGTACTTC
CDR3 protein: CSVGGGAGMETQYF

clone size: few
J gene: TRBJ2-1
D gene: .
V gene: TRBV11-2
CDR3 DNA: TGTGCCAGCAGCAGACAGGTCCAGGGAAATGAGCAGTTCTTC
CDR3 protein: CASSRQVQGNEQFF

clone size: .
J gene: TRBJ1-6
D gene: TRBD1
V gene: TRBV27
CDR3 DNA: TGTGCCAGCAGTTTAAAGACAGGGGCTGGTAGTTCACCCCTCCACTTT
CDR3 protein: CASSLKTGAGSSPLHF

clone size: once
J gene: TRBJ1-1
D gene: TRBD1
V gene: TRBV7-9
CDR3 DNA: TGTGCCAGCAGCTTGACTGCTGGACAGGGCGTCACTGAAGCTTTCTTT
CDR3 protein: CASSLTAGQGVTEAFF